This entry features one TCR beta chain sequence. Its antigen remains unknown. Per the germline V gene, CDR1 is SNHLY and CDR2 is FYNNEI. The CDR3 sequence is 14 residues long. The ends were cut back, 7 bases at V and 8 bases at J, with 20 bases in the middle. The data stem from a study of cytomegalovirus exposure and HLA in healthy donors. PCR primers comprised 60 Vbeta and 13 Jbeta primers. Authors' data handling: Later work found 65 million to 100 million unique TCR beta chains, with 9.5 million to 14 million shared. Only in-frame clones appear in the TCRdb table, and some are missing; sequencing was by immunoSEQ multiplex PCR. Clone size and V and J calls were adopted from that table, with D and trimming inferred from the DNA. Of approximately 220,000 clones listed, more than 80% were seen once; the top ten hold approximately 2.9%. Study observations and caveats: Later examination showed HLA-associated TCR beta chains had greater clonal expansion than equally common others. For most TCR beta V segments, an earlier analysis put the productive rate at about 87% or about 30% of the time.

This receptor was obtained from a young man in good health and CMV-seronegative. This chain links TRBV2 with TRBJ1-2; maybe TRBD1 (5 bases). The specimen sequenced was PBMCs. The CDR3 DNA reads TGTGCCAGCAAAATAACAGGAGCCGGTGGGGGCTACACCTTC. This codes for CASKITGAGGGYTF.